These 2 T cell receptor beta chains came from one sample sequenced in a study of radiotherapy plus CTLA-4 blockade in lung cancer. Clones were read by immunoSEQ multiplex PCR, and TCRdb kept only the in-frame ones, dropping some. Among roughly 30,000 clones, around four fifths were seen once, and the ten largest hold around 25%. Source: peripheral blood, taken from a patient treated with radiotherapy plus ipilimumab. The receptors derive from a human donor with non-small cell lung cancer that progressed on radiotherapy plus ipilimumab.

This chain links TRBV6-6 with TRBJ2-2; TRBD2 is a possible D gene (6 bases). V shed 7 bases and J shed 2 bases, with 11 bases lying between them. The CDR3 has 14 amino acids. The germline V gene encodes CDR1 MNHNY and CDR2 SVGAGI (reference sequence). Written as DNA, the CDR3 is TGTGCCAGCATTGGCGGGGTTAACACCGGGGAGCTGTTTTTT. The encoded protein is CASIGGVNTGELFF.

The chain recombines TRBV4-2 with TRBJ1-1; 7 bases fit TRBD1. V lost 1 base and J lost 0; bases outside the gene matches: 5. Germline-derived CDR1 and CDR2 are LGHNA and YNFKEQ. The CDR3 extends over 16 amino acids. In DNA form, the CDR3 reads TGTGCCAGCAGCCAAGGGGACAGTGTCATGAACACTGAAGCTTTCTTT. Its translation is CASSQGDSVMNTEAFF.